The 20 T cell receptor beta chains in this list originate from one sample, sequenced in a study of vaccination effects on CD4 cells after COVID-19. Profiling relied on immunoSEQ multiplex PCR, and the TCRdb table lists in-frame clones only, not all of them. Seen here are 17,000 or so clones, about 76% observed once, and the top ten hold about 20%. No cognate antigen is known for these TCRs. After expansion with viral peptide pools in the ViraFEST assay, antigen-specific CD4+ T cells were sequenced. When nine to ten days of culture had elapsed, CD4+ T cells were isolated. It was between March and December 2020 that the person had a SARS-CoV-2 infection confirmed by PCR. Subjects were given two BNT162b2 or mRNA-1273 vaccine doses. Sequenced material: CD4+ T cells from PBMCs cultured with SARS-CoV-2 spike peptides, taken after COVID-19 vaccination. The receptors stem from a human donor who had a prior SARS-CoV-2 infection.

This clone came up a few times. This chain links TRBV6-2 or TRBV6-3 with TRBJ2-2, with D possibly TRBD1 on 6 matching bases. CDR3 length equals 13 residues. CDR1 is MNHEY, CDR2 SVGEGT, per germline. V was cut by 5 bases and J by 6 bases, with 10 bases left in between. The CDR3 DNA reads TGTGCCAGCAGTGTACAGGGTTCCGGGGAGCTGTTTTTT. Translating gives CASSVQGSGELFF.

CDR3 sequence (DNA): TGTGCCAGCAGCTTAGTTCGGGACAATGAGCAGTTCTTC. Its translation is CASSLVRDNEQFF. The chain carries TRBV11-2 and TRBJ2-1; no definite D call. This CDR3 has 13 residues. Trimming removed 1 base at V and 5 bases at J, with 6 bases between. Germline V gene lookup returns CDR1 SGHAT and CDR2 FQNNGV. Drawing the rest from reference TRBV11-2 and TRBJ2-1, the complete variable domain is EAGVAQSPRYKIIEKRQSVAFWCNPISGHATLYWYQQILGQGPKLLIQFQNNGVVDDSQLPKDRFSAERLKGVDSTLKIQPAKLEDSAVYLCASSLVRDNEQFFGPGTRLTVL.

This CDR3 reads CASSRSGTVGETQYF. In DNA form, the CDR3 reads TGTGCCAGCAGCCGTTCCGGGACAGTCGGAGAGACCCAGTACTTC. The V gene is TRBV11-3, the J gene TRBJ2-5; 7 bases map to TRBD1. The V and J ends lost 5 bases and 4 bases, in that order; junction bases with no gene match: 10. Germline-derived CDR1 and CDR2 are SGHNT and YENEEA. This CDR3 is 15 amino acids long.

J is TRBJ1-1 and V is TRBV30; D gene uncertain. Trimming shortened V by 0 bases and J by 5 bases, and 10 bases separated the two germline ends. In germline, CDR1 is GTSNPN, CDR2 SVGIG (reference sequence). The CDR3 is made up of 13 amino acids. In DNA, the CDR3 is TGTGCCTGGAGTGTACAAGGAAGAACTGAAGCTTTCTTT. Amino acid sequence: CAWSVQGRTEAFF.

The J gene is TRBJ1-5, the V gene TRBV18; tentative D call: TRBD1 (6 bases). Looked up from germline, CDR1 is KGHSH and CDR2 is LQKENI. V shed 3 bases and J shed 8 bases, with 14 bases lying between them. There are 14 residues in the CDR3. CDR3 sequence reads: CASSPNQGQEPQHF. The DNA of the CDR3 is TGTGCCAGCTCACCGAATCAGGGGCAAGAGCCCCAGCATTTT.

This clone was found a few times. The J gene is TRBJ1-2, the V gene TRBV7-9, with a weak D call TRBD1 (5 bases). The CDR3 covers 16 residues. In germline, CDR1 is SEHNR, CDR2 FQNEAQ (reference sequence). V lost 2 bases to trimming and J lost 7 bases, with 20 bases between them. The DNA of the CDR3 is TGTGCCAGCAGCTTATTGGGTGACAGAACCATCTTTGGCTACACCTTC. Its translation is CASSLLGDRTIFGYTF.

The genes are TRBV5-4 and TRBJ2-1; tentatively, D is TRBD1 or TRBD2 (5 bases each). The CDR3 contains 15 residues. Germline V CDR1 and CDR2: SGHNT, YYREEE (reference sequence). Trimming stripped 4 bases from V and 4 bases from J, with 15 bases between. The DNA for the CDR3 is TGTGCCAGCAGCGCCTCCGGGACGACGTACAATGAGCAGTTCTTC. Translation: CASSASGTTYNEQFF. The full variable domain, in which reference TRBV5-4 and TRBJ2-1 provide the parts outside the CDR3, is ETGVTQSPTHLIKTRGQQVTLRCSSQSGHNTVSWYQQALGQGPQFIFQYYREEENGRGNFPPRFSGLQFPNYSSELNVNALELDDSALYLCASSASGTTYNEQFFGPGTRLTVL.

The chain has TRBV7-3 and TRBJ2-5, with 7 bases lining up with TRBD2. Germline values: CDR1 SGHTA, CDR2 FQGTGA. After removal of 3 bases from V and 3 bases from J, the junction contained 4 bases not matched to a gene. This CDR3 has 14 amino acids. The DNA of the CDR3 is TGTGCCAGCAGCTTTGGTGGGGGGGAAGAGACCCAGTACTTC. Translating gives CASSFGGGEETQYF.

V is TRBV27 and J is TRBJ2-1; D possibly corresponds to TRBD1 (5 bases). Trimming cost V 2 bases and J 2 bases, with 13 bases left between them. CDR3 size: 16 residues. CDR1 and CDR2 (germline): MNHEY, SMNVEV (reference sequence). This CDR3 is CASSLKGARAYNEQFF. In DNA form, the CDR3 reads TGTGCCAGCAGTTTAAAAGGGGCACGAGCCTACAATGAGCAGTTCTTC.

The chain uses TRBV4-3 and TRBJ1-3; no reliable D call. The V gene lost 5 bases and the J gene lost 1 base, with 9 bases spanning the gap. This CDR3 is 14 amino acids long. Germline CDR1 is LGHNA and CDR2 is YSLEER. CDR3 sequence: CASSSTRSGNTIYF. CDR3 coding DNA: TGCGCCAGCAGCTCCACGCGGTCTGGAAACACCATATATTTT.

This chain links TRBV10-1 with TRBJ2-2; D is uncertain. The CDR3 totals 8 residues. Germline V gene data show CDR1 as WNHNN and CDR2 as SYGVQD (reference sequence). With 11 bases removed from V and 6 bases from J, the gap between germline ends came to 1 base. The DNA for the CDR3 is TGCGCCGCCGGGGAGCTGTTTTTT. Its translation is CAAGELFF.

The rearrangement links TRBV7-9 to TRBJ2-2; 8 nucleotides align to TRBD1. The CDR3 is 13 residues long. V shed 11 bases and J 0 bases; nucleotides not matched to a gene: 2. Germline V gene data show CDR1 as SEHNR and CDR2 as FQNEAQ (reference sequence). In DNA, the CDR3 is TGTGCCGGACAGGGCGCGAACACCGGGGAGCTGTTTTTT. Translating it yields CAGQGANTGELFF.

The chain recombines TRBV5-4 with TRBJ2-1, with a weak D call TRBD2 (5 bases). V was cut by 5 bases and J by 0 bases, with 9 bases left in between. CDR3 length: 14 residues. Germline V gene lookup returns CDR1 SGHNT and CDR2 YYREEE (reference sequence). The CDR3 loop reads CASSRGFSYNEQFF. The CDR3 DNA reads TGTGCCAGCAGTAGAGGGTTCTCCTACAATGAGCAGTTCTTC.

The CDR3 bases are TGTGCCAGCAGCTTGAACGGGGGGGCCCAAAATGAGCAGTTCTTC. Its translation is CASSLNGGAQNEQFF. The V call is TRBV5-4, the J call TRBJ2-1, with 8 bases lining up with TRBD2. The V gene end was trimmed by 1 base and the J gene end by 7 bases; junction bases not matched to a gene: 7. The germline V gene encodes CDR1 SGHNT and CDR2 YYREEE (reference sequence). The CDR3 length is 15 residues. The full variable domain, completed using reference TRBV5-4 and TRBJ2-1, is ETGVTQSPTHLIKTRGQQVTLRCSSQSGHNTVSWYQQALGQGPQFIFQYYREEENGRGNFPPRFSGLQFPNYSSELNVNALELDDSALYLCASSLNGGAQNEQFFGPGTRLTVL.

The V and J genes are TRBV7-2 and TRBJ1-1; tentative D call: TRBD1 (6 bases). CDR3 size: 17 residues. The V end was cut by 5 bases, the J end by 3 bases, with 22 bases between. The V gene's germline CDR1 is SGHTA and CDR2 FQGNSA. The CDR3 loop is CASSQAPPTGVYTEAFF. The CDR3 DNA reads TGTGCCAGCAGCCAGGCCCCCCCGACAGGAGTCTACACTGAAGCTTTCTTT.

The rearrangement joins TRBV5-6 to TRBJ2-6; D is uncertain. Germline V gene lookup returns CDR1 SGHDT and CDR2 YYEEEE. V shed 0 bases and J shed 4 bases, with 11 bases lying between them. The CDR3 spans 16 residues. CDR3 in DNA: TGTGCCAGCAGCTTGGAGGCCGGCGCGGGGGCCAACGTCCTGACTTTC. Amino acids: CASSLEAGAGANVLTF.

V is TRBV6-2 or TRBV6-3 and J is TRBJ2-6; D perhaps matches TRBD2 (6 bases). The CDR3 is 14 residues long. V lost 5 bases and J 2 bases, leaving 7 bases between the germline ends. Germline loops: CDR1 MNHEY, CDR2 SVGEGT. The CDR3 is CASSRGAGANVLTF. The CDR3 DNA sequence: TGTGCCAGCAGTCGCGGGGCTGGGGCCAACGTCCTGACTTTC.

DNA of the CDR3: TGTGCCAGCAGCTTACGAGGACAGTTGGTGTACGAGCAGTACTTC. Amino acid sequence: CASSLRGQLVYEQYF. This rearrangement joins TRBV11-2 to TRBJ2-7; D perhaps matches TRBD1 (6 bases). Germline V CDR1 and CDR2: SGHAT, FQNNGV. The V end was cut by 2 bases, the J end by 4 bases, with 15 bases between. The CDR3 spans 15 residues.

The V call is TRBV5-3, the J call TRBJ2-1; 8 nucleotides line up with TRBD2. TRBV5-3 is annotated as an ORF whose role is uncertain. V was clipped by 10 bases and J by 4 bases; unmatched bases: 7. This CDR3 has 13 amino acids. For the CDR3, the DNA is TGTGCCCCCACCCCGGGGGGGTACAATGAGCAGTTCTTC. This codes for CAPTPGGYNEQFF.

CDR3 DNA sequence: TGTGCCAGCAGCTTGGGGGTAGCGGGAGCCAATGAGCAGTTCTTC. Translating it yields CASSLGVAGANEQFF. V usage is TRBV5-6 and J usage is TRBJ2-1, with 9 nucleotides matching TRBD2. This CDR3 is 15 amino acids long. CDR1 SGHDT and CDR2 YYEEEE come from the germline V gene. Trimming at V came to 0 bases and at J to 6 bases, leaving 4 bases not matched to a gene.